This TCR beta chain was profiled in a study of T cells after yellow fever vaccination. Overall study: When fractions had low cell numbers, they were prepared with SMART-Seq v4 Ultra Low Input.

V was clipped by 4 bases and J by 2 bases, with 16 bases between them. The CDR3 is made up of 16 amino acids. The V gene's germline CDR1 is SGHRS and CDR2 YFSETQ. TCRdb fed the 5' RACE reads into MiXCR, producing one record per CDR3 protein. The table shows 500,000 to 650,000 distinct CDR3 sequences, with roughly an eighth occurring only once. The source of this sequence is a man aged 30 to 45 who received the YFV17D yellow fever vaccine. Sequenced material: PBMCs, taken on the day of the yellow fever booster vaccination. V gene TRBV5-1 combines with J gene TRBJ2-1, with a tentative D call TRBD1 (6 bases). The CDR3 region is CASSNRPGQPYNEQFF. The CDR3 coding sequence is TGCGCCAGCAGCAACCGCCCGGGACAACCCTACAATGAGCAGTTCTTC.